The 22 T cell receptor beta chains presented below share a single source sample, sequenced in a study of regulatory T cells in long-lasting Graves disease. The time point: newly diagnosed GD, antithyroid drugs for less than 3 months. The authors made the TCR library using RNA they extracted from PBMCs. Assembly of TCR beta libraries relied on iRepertoire HTBI primers together with Arm-PCR of CDR3 regions. TCRdb used MiXCR to reprocess the multiplex PCR reads, holding one entry per CDR3 protein. The sample yields about 540,000 distinct CDR3 sequences, roughly 14% seen once. This same sample was also taken into another study, of T cells in Graves' hyperthyroidism and ophthalmopathy.

Sequenced material: peripheral blood mononuclear cells (PBMCs), taken at new diagnosis, from a patient treated with antithyroid drugs. These TCRs come from a man younger than 40 with Graves disease.

The chain recombines TRBV6-1 with TRBJ2-1; no clear D gene. Trimming took off 3 bases at V and 11 bases at J, with 8 bases between the two ends. From germline, CDR1 is MNHNS and CDR2 SASEGT. The CDR3 is 11 amino acids. CDR3 region: CASSERRQQFF. For the CDR3, the DNA is TGTGCCAGCAGTGAGAGGCGGCAGCAGTTCTTC.

This clonotype was detected once. A read error is likely, as this CDR3 ends without the conserved phenylalanine or tryptophan. The DNA is omitted, as the CDR3 cannot be located on it reliably, and the CDR3 follows TCRdb's listing. This chain links TRBV7-6 with TRBJ2-5; TRBD2 is the table's D call, not checked against the DNA. The CDR3 comprises 9 residues, both ends counted. In germline, CDR1 is SGHVS, CDR2 FNYEAQ. Here the CDR3 reads CASSPGVAG.

The sample holds many counts of this clonotype. The chain uses TRBV20-1 and TRBJ1-2; 7 nucleotides match TRBD1. The CDR3 sequence is 13 residues long. Germline-derived CDR1 and CDR2 are DFQATT and SNEGSKA (reference sequence). Trimming removed 3 bases from V and 8 bases from J; junction bases left unmatched: 9. The CDR3: CSARTGRLLGYTF. CDR3 in DNA: TGCAGTGCTAGGACAGGGCGCCTCCTCGGCTACACCTTC.

The J gene is TRBJ2-3, the V gene TRBV11-2, with 7 bases lining up with TRBD2. Germline-derived CDR1 and CDR2 are SGHAT and FQNNGV. This CDR3 region has 16 residues. J lost 2 bases, V lost 0 bases, and 5 bases had no gene match. CDR3 in DNA: TGTGCCAGCAGCTTAGAGCTAGCGGAATACACAGATACGCAGTATTTT. This encodes CASSLELAEYTDTQYF.

This clonotype has ten or more counts. No conserved phenylalanine or tryptophan is present at the end of the CDR3, so a read error is the likely explanation. The limits of the CDR3 on the DNA are not certain, so only TCRdb's listed CDR3 is given. The V gene is TRBV7-2, the J gene TRBJ2-7. The CDR3 has 8 amino acids, counting both end residues. The V gene's germline CDR1 is SGHTA and CDR2 FQGNSA. CDR3 residues: CASSLDRS.

The chain is built from TRBV5-6 and TRBJ2-1; a weak D match, TRBD2 (5 bases). The V gene's germline CDR1 is SGHDT and CDR2 YYEEEE. This CDR3 spans 12 amino acids. With 3 bases removed from V and 8 bases from J, the gap between germline ends came to 9 bases. CDR3 coding DNA: TGTGCCAGCAGCTCACTAGAGGATGAGCAGTTCTTC. The encoded protein is CASSSLEDEQFF.

This clonotype has more than one count but fewer than ten. The chain is built from TRBV6-9 and TRBJ2-7; TRBD1 aligns across 7 bases. CDR3 length equals 15 residues. The J segment lost 4 bases and the V segment lost 3 bases, leaving 9 bases of the junction unmatched. From germline, CDR1 is MNHGY and CDR2 SVAAGI. The CDR3 DNA reads as TGTGCCAGCAGTTACGATGGACAGGCCAGATACGAGCAGTACTTC. Translated, it gives CASSYDGQARYEQYF.

This clonotype has ten or more counts. This chain connects TRBV12-3 or TRBV12-4 to TRBJ1-1; D gene ambiguous. V was clipped by 1 base and J by 0 bases, with 9 bases between them. The CDR3 loop spans 15 amino acids. The chain's CDR3 is CASSLEGSLNTEAFF. The CDR3 coding sequence is TGTGCCAGCAGTTTAGAGGGCAGTTTGAACACTGAAGCTTTCTTT.

The J gene is TRBJ2-1, the V gene TRBV18; 8 bases are shared with TRBD2. The CDR3 loop spans 15 amino acids. V lost 0 bases and J lost 7; bases outside the gene matches: 5. CDR1 and CDR2 from the germline V gene are KGHSH and LQKENI. In DNA form, the CDR3 reads TGTGCCAGCTCACCACCGGCGGGAGGCGGGAATGAGCAGTTCTTC. The encoded protein is CASSPPAGGGNEQFF.

The chain links TRBV2 to TRBJ2-3; 9 nucleotides line up with TRBD2. The V segment lost 6 bases and the J segment 4 bases; nucleotides outside the gene matches: 11. In germline, CDR1 is SNHLY, CDR2 FYNNEI. The CDR3 contains 16 residues. The CDR3 coding sequence is TGTGCCAGCAGGGTGACTAGCGGAGGACGCGCAGATACGCAGTATTTT. Its translation is CASRVTSGGRADTQYF. The full variable domain, its missing parts supplied by reference TRBV2 and TRBJ2-3, is EPEVTQTPSHQVTQMGQEVILRCVPISNHLYFYWYRQILGQKVEFLVSFYNNEISEKSEIFDDQFSVERPDGSNFTLKIRSTKLEDSAMYFCASRVTSGGRADTQYFGPGTRLTVL.

Points on this clonotype: A far larger clone is one base from this, pointing to a likely read error. The chain links TRBV6-4 to TRBJ2-7, with 14 bases aligning to TRBD2. Germline V lookup: CDR1 MRHNA, CDR2 SNTAGT. The CDR3 extends over 19 amino acids. The DNA of the CDR3 is TGTGCCGGCAGTGAAGGGTTTTGGACTAGCGGGAGGAGGGGCTATTGGCAGTACTTC. Encoded protein: CAGSEGFWTSGRRGYWQYF.

This clonotype has just a few counts. This likely comes from a read error, as the CDR3 has no conserved phenylalanine or tryptophan at its end. The chain links TRBV11-2 to TRBJ1-1; no reliable D call. The CDR3 contains 14 residues. Looked up from germline, CDR1 is SGHAT and CDR2 is FQNNGV. Trimming stripped 1 base from V and 4 bases from J, with 10 bases between. The chain's CDR3 is CASSLVTGTTEAFL. Here the CDR3 DNA reads TGTGCCAGCAGCTTAGTGACCGGTACCACTGAAGCTTTCCTT.

The rearrangement uses TRBV20-1 and TRBJ2-1, with 8 positions matching TRBD1. The germline V gene encodes CDR1 DFQATT and CDR2 SNEGSKA (reference sequence). The CDR3 is 13 residues long. The junction had 7 bases not matched to a gene; V was cut back by 4 bases and J by 8 bases. This CDR3 reads CSAKGATGDEQFF. CDR3 nucleotide sequence: TGCAGTGCTAAAGGGGCGACAGGGGATGAGCAGTTCTTC.

This clonotype was detected ten times or more. This chain links TRBV6-5 with TRBJ1-1; tentatively, D is TRBD1 (6 bases). V gave up 0 bases and J gave up 5 bases, with 19 bases separating them. The germline V gene has CDR1 MNHEY and CDR2 SVGAGI. The CDR3 has 17 residues. DNA for the CDR3: TGTGCCAGCAGTTACTCCTTTTGGGGGGCGTCAAGGACTGAAGCTTTCTTT. Its translation is CASSYSFWGASRTEAFF.

This clonotype has a handful of counts. Possible read error: a much larger clone is one base away. This sequence joins TRBV30 and TRBJ1-1; D call uncertain. Per germline, CDR1 GTSNPN and CDR2 SVGIG (reference sequence). V lost 1 base, J lost 6 bases, and 18 bases lay in between. There are 15 residues in the CDR3. The CDR3 nucleotides are TGTGCCTGGAGTGAAGTGGTCGGAGGCCCCGCTGAAGCTTTCTTT. Its protein is CAWSEVVGGPAEAFF.

There are a few counts of this clonotype. The rearrangement uses TRBV27 and TRBJ2-7; TRBD2 aligns across 8 bases. CDR3 size: 14 residues. With V trimmed by 5 bases and J by 2 bases, 5 bases remained unmatched. Germline V CDR1 and CDR2: MNHEY, SMNVEV (reference sequence). CDR3 sequence: CASSIGLAAYEQYF. The CDR3 DNA is TGTGCCAGCAGTATTGGACTAGCCGCCTACGAGCAGTACTTC.

As for this clonotype: With a much larger clone just one base away, this may be a read error. Written as DNA, the CDR3 is TGTGCCAGCAGCCTCTACGGGGGAGTGGGTTACAATGAGCAGTTCTTC. Residues: CASSLYGGVGYNEQFF. This chain links TRBV7-3 with TRBJ2-1; D is perhaps TRBD2 (6 bases). CDR3 length: 16 residues. Per germline, CDR1 SGHTA and CDR2 FQGTGA. V was cut by 5 bases and J by 4 bases, with 18 bases left in between.

This clonotype was counted at least ten times. The chain combines TRBV15 with TRBJ2-7, with a possible D match to TRBD2 (6 bases). CDR1 and CDR2 from the germline V gene are LNHNV and YYDKDF (reference sequence). CDR3 length equals 13 residues. The V end was cut by 0 bases, the J end by 6 bases, with 9 bases between. The CDR3 protein is CATSRDREVEQYF. The CDR3 DNA is TGTGCCACCAGCAGAGATAGGGAGGTCGAGCAGTACTTC.

At least ten counts were recorded for this clonotype. This chain connects TRBV30 to TRBJ2-1, with 12 nucleotides matching TRBD2. The J segment lost 6 bases and the V segment lost 5 bases, leaving 2 bases of the junction unmatched. Germline lookup yields CDR1 GTSNPN and CDR2 SVGIG (reference sequence). The CDR3 length is 13 residues. The CDR3 loop reads CAWRLAGANEQFF. The CDR3, as DNA: TGTGCCTGGCGACTAGCGGGAGCCAATGAGCAGTTCTTC.

This clonotype was observed at least ten times. The V gene is TRBV28, the J gene TRBJ1-2, with a possible D match to TRBD1 (6 bases). CDR1 and CDR2 from the germline V gene are MDHEN and SYDVKM. V shed 3 bases and J shed 5 bases, with 10 bases lying between them. The CDR3 is 13 residues long. The CDR3 bases are TGTGCCAGCAGTTTGGGGGCCACGTATGGCTACACCTTC. This translates into CASSLGATYGYTF.

There are many counts of this clonotype. The chain is built from TRBV29-1 and TRBJ2-1; D is uncertain. Trimming left V 7 bases short and J 4 bases short, with 8 bases between. The CDR3 is 11 residues long. CDR1 is SQVTM and CDR2 is ANQGSEA in the germline V gene. This chain's CDR3 is CSALNYNEQFF. CDR3 sequence (DNA): TGCAGCGCCCTAAATTACAATGAGCAGTTCTTC.

This clonotype was seen ten or more times. The chain uses TRBV5-1 and TRBJ2-7, with a tentative D call TRBD2 (6 bases). The CDR3 sequence is 14 residues long. CDR1 is SGHRS and CDR2 is YFSETQ in the germline V gene. V was clipped by 5 bases and J by 2 bases, with 14 bases between them. The CDR3: CASSYPSAAYEQYF. As DNA, the CDR3 is TGCGCCAGCAGTTACCCTAGCGCGGCCTACGAGCAGTACTTC.